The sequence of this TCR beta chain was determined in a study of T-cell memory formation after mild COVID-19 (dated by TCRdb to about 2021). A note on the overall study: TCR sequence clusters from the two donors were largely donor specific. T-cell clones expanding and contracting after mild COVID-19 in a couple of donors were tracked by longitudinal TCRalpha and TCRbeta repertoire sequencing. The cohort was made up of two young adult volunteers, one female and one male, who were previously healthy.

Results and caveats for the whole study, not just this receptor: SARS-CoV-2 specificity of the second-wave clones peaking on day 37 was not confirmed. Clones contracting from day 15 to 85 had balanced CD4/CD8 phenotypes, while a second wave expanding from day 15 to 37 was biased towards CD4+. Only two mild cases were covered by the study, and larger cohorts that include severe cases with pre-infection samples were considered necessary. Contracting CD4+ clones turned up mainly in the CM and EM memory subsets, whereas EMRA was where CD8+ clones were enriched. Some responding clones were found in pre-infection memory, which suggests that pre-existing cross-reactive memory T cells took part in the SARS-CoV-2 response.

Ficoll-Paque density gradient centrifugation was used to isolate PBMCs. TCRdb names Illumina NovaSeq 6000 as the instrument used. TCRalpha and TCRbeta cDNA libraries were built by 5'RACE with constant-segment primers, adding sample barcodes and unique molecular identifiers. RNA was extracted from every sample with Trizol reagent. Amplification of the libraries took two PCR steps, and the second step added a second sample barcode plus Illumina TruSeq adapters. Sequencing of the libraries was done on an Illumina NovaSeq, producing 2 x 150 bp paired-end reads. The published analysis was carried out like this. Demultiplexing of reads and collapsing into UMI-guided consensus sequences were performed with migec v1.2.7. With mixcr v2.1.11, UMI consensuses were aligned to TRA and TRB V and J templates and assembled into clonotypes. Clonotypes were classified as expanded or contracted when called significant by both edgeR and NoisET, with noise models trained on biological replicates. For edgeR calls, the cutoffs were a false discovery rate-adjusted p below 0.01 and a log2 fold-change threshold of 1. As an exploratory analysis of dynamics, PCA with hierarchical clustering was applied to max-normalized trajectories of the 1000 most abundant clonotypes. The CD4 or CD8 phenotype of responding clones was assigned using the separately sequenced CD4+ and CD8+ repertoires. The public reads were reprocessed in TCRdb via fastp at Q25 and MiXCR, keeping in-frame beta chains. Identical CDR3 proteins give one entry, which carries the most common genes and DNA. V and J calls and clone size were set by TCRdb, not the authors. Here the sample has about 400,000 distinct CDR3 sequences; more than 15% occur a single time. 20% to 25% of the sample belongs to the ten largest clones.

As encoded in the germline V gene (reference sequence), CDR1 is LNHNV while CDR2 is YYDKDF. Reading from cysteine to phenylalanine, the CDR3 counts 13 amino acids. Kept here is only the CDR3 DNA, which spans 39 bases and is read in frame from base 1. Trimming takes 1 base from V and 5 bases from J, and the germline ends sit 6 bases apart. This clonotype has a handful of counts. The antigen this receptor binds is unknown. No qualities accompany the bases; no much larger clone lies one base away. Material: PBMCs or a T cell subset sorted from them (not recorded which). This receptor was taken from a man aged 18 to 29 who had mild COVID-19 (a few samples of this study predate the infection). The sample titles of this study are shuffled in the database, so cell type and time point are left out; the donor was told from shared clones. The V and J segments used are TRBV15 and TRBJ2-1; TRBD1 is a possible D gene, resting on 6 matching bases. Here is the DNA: TGTGCCACCAGCAGAGGGGGGCACAATGAGCAGTTCTTC. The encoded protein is CATSRGGHNEQFF.